The rows below give T cell receptor beta chains drawn from one sample of a study of OX40 agonist ivuxolimab in advanced cancers. Clones were sequenced by immunoSEQ multiplex PCR, and TCRdb holds only the in-frame ones, with some missing. The data show about 73,000 clones, roughly 90% seen once. Source: CD4+ or CD8+ T cells sorted from blood, taken in a trial of the OX40 agonist ivuxolimab. These receptors all stem from an adult with an advanced solid tumor such as melanoma, head and neck, liver or kidney cancer. CDR3s include the opening cysteine and the closing phenylalanine or tryptophan. The D gene is left open where the match is weak. Size is omitted from some rows. Given values are once, few, many or a class for expanded clones.

v_gene,j_gene,abundance,d_gene,CDR3aa,CDR3nt
TRBV5-4,TRBJ1-2,NA,NA,CASSLPGQGHGYTF,TGTGCCAGCAGCTTGCCAGGCCAGGGCCATGGCTACACCTTC
TRBV4-3,TRBJ2-4,NA,NA,CASSQTLLAKNIQYF,TGCGCCAGCAGCCAAACCCTTCTAGCCAAAAACATTCAGTACTTC
TRBV14,TRBJ2-1,NA,TRBD2,CASSRSSGRAHEQFF,TGTGCCAGCAGCCGCTCTAGCGGGAGAGCCCACGAGCAGTTCTTC
TRBV27,TRBJ1-2,NA,NA,CASSLKGEGYGYTF,TGTGCCAGCAGTCTTAAGGGGGAGGGCTATGGCTACACCTTC
TRBV7-2,TRBJ2-7,NA,NA,CASSLISYEQYF,TGTGCCAGCAGCTTGATCAGCTACGAGCAGTACTTC
TRBV19,TRBJ2-7,NA,TRBD1,CASTNQGDRGYEQYF,TGTGCCAGTACCAACCAAGGGGACAGGGGCTACGAGCAGTACTTC
TRBV10-3,TRBJ2-7,NA,NA,CAISEDDGNYEQYF,TGTGCCATCAGTGAGGATGATGGAAACTACGAGCAGTACTTC
TRBV6-1,TRBJ1-2,NA,NA,CASTQWGGVDGYTF,TGTGCCAGCACCCAATGGGGAGGGGTGGATGGCTACACCTTC
TRBV9,TRBJ2-1,NA,NA,CASSVEGGAYNEQFF,TGTGCCAGCAGCGTAGAGGGGGGCGCCTACAATGAGCAGTTCTTC
TRBV6-5,TRBJ1-5,NA,NA,CASSYSSANSNQPQHF,TGTGCCAGCAGTTACTCGTCCGCTAATAGCAATCAGCCCCAGCATTTT
TRBV25-1,TRBJ1-6,NA,NA,CASSDGIAYNSPLHF,TGTGCCAGCAGTGATGGGATAGCCTATAATTCACCCCTCCACTTT
TRBV7-3,TRBJ2-7,NA,NA,CASSLRPGPSYEQYF,TGTGCCAGCAGCTTAAGACCCGGGCCCTCCTACGAGCAGTACTTC
TRBV11-3,TRBJ2-1,NA,TRBD2,CASSLTSGSYNEQFF,TGTGCCAGCAGCCTAACTAGCGGCTCCTACAATGAGCAGTTCTTC
TRBV9,TRBJ2-1,NA,NA,CASSVGQGYEQFF,TGTGCCAGCAGCGTAGGGCAGGGTTATGAGCAGTTCTTC
TRBV9,TRBJ2-3,NA,NA,CASSVRGASSTDTQYF,TGTGCCAGCAGCGTAAGGGGGGCTTCAAGCACAGATACGCAGTATTTT
TRBV5-1,TRBJ2-1,NA,NA,CASSLGAESYNEQFF,TGCGCCAGCAGCTTGGGGGCAGAGTCCTACAATGAGCAGTTCTTC
TRBV5-4,TRBJ1-6,few,NA,CASSSPGQRNSPLHF,TGTGCCAGCAGCAGTCCCGGACAGCGAAATTCACCCCTCCACTTT
TRBV7-9,TRBJ1-2,NA,NA,CASSLDDGLYGYTF,TGTGCCAGCAGCTTGGACGACGGGTTGTATGGCTACACCTTC
TRBV28,TRBJ2-1,NA,NA,CASSLPRHYNEQFF,TGTGCCAGCAGTTTACCCAGGCACTACAATGAGCAGTTCTTC
TRBV7-2,TRBJ2-2,NA,NA,CASSSEAPFNTGELFF,TGTGCCAGCAGCTCCGAGGCCCCCTTTAACACCGGGGAGCTGTTTTTT
TRBV2,TRBJ2-3,NA,TRBD2,CASSALAGVTDTQYF,TGTGCCAGCAGTGCGTTAGCGGGAGTCACAGATACGCAGTATTTT
TRBV11-3,TRBJ2-2,once,NA,CASSADPTGELFF,TGTGCCAGCAGCGCCGACCCCACCGGGGAGCTGTTTTTT
TRBV4-1,TRBJ2-5,NA,TRBD2,CASSPYELGLAGETQYF,TGCGCCAGCAGCCCGTACGAGTTAGGACTAGCCGGAGAGACCCAGTACTTC
TRBV27,TRBJ2-2,once,NA,CASSPPPGELFF,TGTGCCAGCAGTCCCCCCCCCGGGGAGCTGTTTTTT
TRBV7-9,TRBJ1-2,NA,TRBD1,CASSPKTGLVGYTF,TGTGCCAGCAGCCCAAAGACAGGGCTTGTGGGCTACACCTTC
TRBV19,TRBJ1-4,NA,TRBD1,CASCGQGLNEKLFF,TGTGCCAGTTGTGGACAGGGCCTTAATGAAAAACTGTTTTTT
TRBV9,TRBJ2-7,NA,NA,CASSVDSTGVRPYEQYF,TGTGCCAGCAGCGTAGATTCTACAGGAGTCAGACCCTACGAGCAGTACTTC
TRBV30,TRBJ2-4,NA,TRBD1,CAWNRDRQNIQYF,TGTGCCTGGAACCGGGACAGGCAAAACATTCAGTACTTC
TRBV11-2,TRBJ2-4,NA,TRBD2,CASSLWREFGNIQYF,TGTGCCAGCAGCTTATGGCGGGAGTTCGGAAACATTCAGTACTTC
TRBV10-3,TRBJ2-7,NA,NA,CAISESSGSYEQYF,TGTGCCATCAGTGAGTCGTCGGGCTCCTACGAGCAGTACTTC
TRBV11-1,TRBJ2-7,NA,TRBD2,CASSPRSGLAYEQYF,TGTGCCAGCAGCCCTCGTTCGGGACTAGCGTACGAGCAGTACTTC
TRBV6-1,TRBJ2-1,NA,TRBD2,CASTASGRDEQFF,TGTGCCAGCACCGCTAGCGGGAGGGATGAGCAGTTCTTC
TRBV6-6,TRBJ2-5,NA,TRBD2,CASSYSSSGQETQYF,TGTGCCAGCAGTTACTCTTCTAGCGGTCAAGAGACCCAGTACTTC
TRBV19,TRBJ1-5,NA,NA,CASSIDRGALDQPQHF,TGTGCCAGTAGTATAGATCGGGGGGCGCTGGATCAGCCCCAGCATTTT
TRBV5-5,TRBJ2-7,NA,NA,CASSFSSEQYF,TGTGCCAGCAGCTTTTCTAGTGAGCAGTACTTC
TRBV19,TRBJ1-5,NA,NA,CASSRDRPGRGPQHF,TGTGCCAGCTCAAGGGACCGCCCCGGTCGGGGGCCCCAGCATTTT
TRBV28,TRBJ2-7,NA,TRBD2,CASRPSGSGYYEQYF,TGTGCCAGCAGACCTAGCGGGAGCGGGTACTACGAGCAGTACTTC
TRBV29-1,TRBJ1-1,NA,TRBD1,CSAAKGQMNTEAFF,TGCAGCGCCGCAAAGGGACAGATGAACACTGAAGCTTTCTTT
TRBV30,TRBJ1-4,NA,NA,CAWSAPSATNEKLFF,TGTGCCTGGAGTGCCCCCTCCGCAACTAATGAAAAACTGTTTTTT
TRBV6-6,TRBJ2-5,NA,NA,CASSYWRGKETQYF,TGTGCCAGCAGTTACTGGCGGGGAAAAGAGACCCAGTACTTC
TRBV2,TRBJ1-1,NA,NA,CASSPVGGANEAFF,TGTGCCAGCAGCCCGGTCGGGGGAGCTAATGAAGCTTTCTTT
TRBV30,TRBJ2-2,NA,NA,CAWNLGPGTGELFF,TGTGCCTGGAATCTGGGGCCGGGAACCGGGGAGCTGTTTTTT
TRBV28,TRBJ2-3,NA,TRBD1,CASSSVTGGEDTQYF,TGTGCCAGCAGCTCCGTGACAGGGGGCGAAGATACGCAGTATTTT
TRBV7-3,TRBJ1-1,NA,NA,CASSSQIGVEAFF,TGTGCCAGCAGCTCCCAGATTGGCGTTGAGGCTTTCTTT
TRBV2,TRBJ2-3,NA,NA,CASSALRPPGDTQYF,TGTGCCAGCAGTGCTTTGCGGCCGCCAGGCGATACGCAGTATTTT
TRBV27,TRBJ2-6,NA,NA,CASGPLGSGANVLTF,TGTGCCAGCGGTCCCCTGGGGTCTGGGGCCAACGTCCTGACTTTC
TRBV28,TRBJ2-3,NA,NA,CASSIVLEPQYF,TGTGCCAGCAGCATAGTCCTGGAGCCGCAGTATTTT
TRBV27,TRBJ2-7,NA,TRBD2,CASSLYYLTSGASFYEQYF,TGTGCCAGCAGTTTATATTACCTAACTAGCGGGGCCTCATTCTACGAGCAGTACTTC
TRBV5-4,TRBJ2-5,once,TRBD1,CASSFGTGKETQYF,TGTGCCAGCAGCTTCGGGACAGGAAAAGAGACCCAGTACTTC
TRBV4-3,TRBJ2-4,NA,NA,CASSHLLAAARNIQYF,TGCGCCAGCAGCCACTTATTAGCGGCAGCGCGAAACATTCAGTACTTC
TRBV7-9,TRBJ2-2,NA,TRBD1,CASSIGTGNTGELFF,TGTGCCAGCAGCATCGGGACAGGGAACACCGGGGAGCTGTTTTTT
TRBV5-8,TRBJ1-2,NA,NA,CASSLDKGLYGYTF,TGTGCCAGCAGCTTGGATAAGGGGCTTTATGGCTACACCTTC
TRBV7-2,TRBJ2-7,NA,NA,CASSLVRGIGYEQYF,TGTGCCAGCAGCTTAGTTCGAGGAATTGGGTACGAGCAGTACTTC
TRBV11-2,TRBJ1-4,NA,NA,CASSLSRGGGGEKLFF,TGTGCCAGCAGCCTAAGTCGGGGGGGCGGCGGCGAAAAACTGTTTTTT
TRBV5-8,TRBJ2-1,NA,TRBD1,CASSLVGTGNEQFF,TGTGCCAGCAGCTTGGTCGGGACAGGGAATGAGCAGTTCTTC
TRBV20-1,TRBJ2-7,NA,TRBD1,CSGTGVGEQYF,TGCAGTGGGACAGGGGTGGGCGAGCAGTACTTC
TRBV4-3,TRBJ1-2,NA,TRBD1,CASSPGQGEISGYGYTF,TGCGCCAGCAGCCCCGGACAGGGTGAGATTTCGGGTTATGGCTACACCTTC
TRBV7-2,TRBJ1-3,once,NA,CASGERGASGNTIYF,TGTGCCAGCGGGGAGAGGGGGGCGAGTGGAAACACCATATATTTT
TRBV2,TRBJ1-2,once,NA,CASSAAERTNYGYTF,TGTGCCAGCAGCGCCGCAGAGAGAACTAACTATGGCTACACCTTC
TRBV11-3,TRBJ2-1,NA,TRBD2,CASSGGSMVAYNEQFF,TGTGCCAGCAGTGGCGGGAGTATGGTGGCCTACAATGAGCAGTTCTTC